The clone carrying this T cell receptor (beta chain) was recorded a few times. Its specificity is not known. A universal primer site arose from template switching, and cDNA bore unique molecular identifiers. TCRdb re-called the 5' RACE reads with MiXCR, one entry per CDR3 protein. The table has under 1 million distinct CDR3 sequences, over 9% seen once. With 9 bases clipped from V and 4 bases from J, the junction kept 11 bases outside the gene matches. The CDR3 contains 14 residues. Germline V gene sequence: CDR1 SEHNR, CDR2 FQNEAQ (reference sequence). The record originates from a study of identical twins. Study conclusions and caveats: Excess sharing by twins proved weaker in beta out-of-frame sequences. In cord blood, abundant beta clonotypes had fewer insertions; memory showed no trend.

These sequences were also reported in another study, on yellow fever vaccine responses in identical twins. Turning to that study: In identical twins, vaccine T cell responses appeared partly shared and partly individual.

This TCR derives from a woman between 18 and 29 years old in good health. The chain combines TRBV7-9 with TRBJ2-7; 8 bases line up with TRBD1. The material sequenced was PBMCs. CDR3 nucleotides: TGTGCCAGGACCAGGACAGGGCAGTTTTACGAGCAGTACGTC. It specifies CARTRTGQFYEQYV.